Below are 25 T cell receptor beta chains sequenced from a single sample in a study of Graves' ophthalmopathy and Graves' hyperthyroidism. The TCR beta CDR3 regions underwent amplification from RNA transcripts. First-round RT-PCR with HTBI primers preceded a second-round multiplex PCR. Each CDR3 protein is one row after TCRdb ran MiXCR on the multiplex PCR reads. Of some 1.1 million distinct CDR3 sequences in the sample, approximately 35% were seen once. Sequencing was carried out using peripheral blood or thyroid tissue (not recorded which). The receptor set was obtained from an adult man with Graves' hyperthyroidism.

This clonotype has a single count. The chain recombines TRBV20-1 with TRBJ2-3, with 12 bases matching TRBD2. CDR3 size: 17 residues. CDR1 and CDR2 from the germline V gene are DFQATT and SNEGSKA (reference sequence). Germline trimming cut 5 bases from V and 5 bases from J; bases unmatched to any gene: 14. CDR3 loop: CSASLGASGRVEDTQYF. The CDR3 DNA reads as TGCAGTGCTTCCTTGGGTGCTAGCGGGAGGGTAGAAGATACGCAGTATTTT.

This clonotype was recorded a few times. V is TRBV5-1 and J is TRBJ2-7; D is ambiguous. CDR3 length: 14 residues. Germline assignment: CDR1 SGHRS and CDR2 YFSETQ. The V end was cut by 2 bases, the J end by 0 bases, with 9 bases between. The CDR3, as DNA: TGCGCCAGCAGCTTCTTGGAGCGCTCCTACGAGCAGTACTTC. Its protein product is CASSFLERSYEQYF.

This clonotype was seen at least ten times. This chain joins TRBV29-1 and TRBJ2-5; D gene uncertain. Trimming removed 3 bases at V and 2 bases at J, with 7 bases between. This CDR3 spans 12 amino acids. Germline V gene data show CDR1 as SQVTM and CDR2 as ANQGSEA. CDR3 bases: TGCAGCGTTGAGGGCAGACAAGAGACCCAGTACTTC. This codes for CSVEGRQETQYF.

V is TRBV19 and J is TRBJ2-2, with 7 bases fitting TRBD2. The ends lost 6 bases at V and 2 bases at J; junction bases unmatched: 15. Per germline, CDR1 LNHDA and CDR2 SQIVND (reference sequence). The CDR3 sequence is 18 residues long. The CDR3 DNA reads TGTGCCAGTAGCAAGATCCCCGGAGCGGGGAGCAACACCGGGGAGCTGTTTTTT. Its protein product is CASSKIPGAGSNTGELFF.

In this sample, this clonotype turned up many times. This sequence joins TRBV10-3 and TRBJ2-7, with TRBD2 as a possible D gene (7 bases). The CDR3 runs to 16 residues. CDR1 is ENHRY, CDR2 SYGVKD, per germline. The ends were cut back, 10 bases at V and 3 bases at J, with 25 bases in the middle. The CDR3 DNA is TGTGCCACTACTCCACTGGGAGGGGGTAGTCGCTACGAGCAGTACTTC. This gives the protein CATTPLGGGSRYEQYF.

Many counts were recorded for this clonotype. This chain uses TRBV10-2 with TRBJ1-5, with unresolved D. V was shortened by 3 bases and J by 0 bases, with 6 bases between the two germline ends. The CDR3 is 14 amino acids. Germline values: CDR1 WSHSY, CDR2 SAAADI. Here the CDR3 DNA reads TGCGCCAGCAGTGAATTGTATAGCAATCAGCCCCAGCATTTT. The encoded protein is CASSELYSNQPQHF.

To note about this clonotype: The CDR3 does not close with the conserved phenylalanine or tryptophan, likely indicating a read error. In DNA form, the CDR3 reads TGTGCCAGCAAGATGACAGGGGTGAATTCACCCCTCCACCTT. It translates to CASKMTGVNSPLHL. The rearrangement links TRBV6-2 or TRBV6-3 to TRBJ1-6; 8 bases map to TRBD1. The V gene end was trimmed by 7 bases and the J gene end by 7 bases; junction bases not matched to a gene: 6. The CDR3 is made up of 14 amino acids. CDR1 and CDR2 from the germline V gene are MNHEY and SVGEGT.

The chain recombines TRBV5-5 with TRBJ1-5; no clear D. The germline gives CDR1 SGHKS, CDR2 YYEKEE (reference sequence). Trimming left V 3 bases short and J 2 bases short, with 15 bases between. The CDR3 is 16 amino acids. The CDR3 here is CASSSRSREGNQPQHF. The CDR3 nucleotides read TGTGCCAGCAGCTCCCGGTCCAGAGAGGGCAATCAGCCCCAGCATTTT.

This clonotype showed up many times. V gene TRBV7-8 combines with J gene TRBJ1-5; D gene ambiguous. This CDR3 region has 15 residues. Trimming stripped 1 base from V and 1 base from J, with 8 bases between. Germline CDR1 is SGHVS and CDR2 is FQNEAQ. The CDR3 protein is CASSLGITSNQPQHF. The CDR3 DNA is TGTGCCAGCAGCTTAGGGATTACGAGCAATCAGCCCCAGCATTTT.

Details on this clonotype: Being one base from a much bigger clone, this may be a read error. Here the CDR3 reads CASSVRQGTVVKLLF. CDR3 DNA: TGTGCCAGCAGTGTGAGACAGGGGACGGTTGTGAAACTGCTTTTT. V usage is TRBV10-3 and J usage is TRBJ1-4; TRBD1 matches 8 bases. Germline CDR1 and CDR2: ENHRY and SYGVKD. This CDR3 is 15 amino acids long.

The V call is TRBV19, the J call TRBJ1-5, with 10 bases that match TRBD1. The junction had 8 bases not matched to a gene; V was cut back by 7 bases and J by 5 bases. Germline values: CDR1 LNHDA, CDR2 SQIVND (reference sequence). This CDR3 contains 15 residues. The CDR3: CASNQGQGGHQPQHF. CDR3 DNA sequence: TGTGCCAGTAACCAAGGACAGGGGGGACATCAGCCCCAGCATTTT.

CDR3 loop: CASNWTGMANEKLFF. The CDR3 DNA follows: TGTGCCAGCAACTGGACAGGGATGGCTAATGAAAAACTGTTTTTT. The V call is TRBV11-2, the J call TRBJ1-4, with 8 bases that match TRBD1. CDR3 length: 15 residues. In germline, CDR1 is SGHAT, CDR2 FQNNGV. The trim removed 7 bases at V and 3 bases at J, leaving 7 bases unmatched.

The chain uses TRBV19 and TRBJ1-5; TRBD1 agrees at 10 bases. Germline lookup yields CDR1 LNHDA and CDR2 SQIVND (reference sequence). The CDR3 loop spans 20 amino acids. The trim removed 8 bases at V and 4 bases at J, leaving 23 bases unmatched. The CDR3 is CASSWTWTGGRALPNQPQHF. The DNA of the CDR3 is TGTGCCAGTTCTTGGACCTGGACAGGGGGGAGGGCTTTACCAAATCAGCCCCAGCATTTT.

The chain couples TRBV7-2 to TRBJ2-2; possibly TRBD1 or TRBD2 for D (6 bases each). In germline, CDR1 is SGHTA, CDR2 FQGNSA. This CDR3 is 15 amino acids long. Between the trimmed V and J ends, which lost 3 bases and 3 bases, there was a span of 11 bases. Here the CDR3 reads CASSFGGADTGELFF. CDR3 nucleotides: TGTGCCAGCAGCTTCGGGGGCGCGGACACCGGGGAGCTGTTTTTT.

This clonotype was observed at least ten times. The chain is built from TRBV7-3 and TRBJ1-4, with D possibly matching TRBD1 (6 bases). The V end was cut by 6 bases, the J end by 8 bases, with 19 bases between. CDR3 size: 15 residues. Per germline, CDR1 SGHTA and CDR2 FQGTGA. The CDR3 nucleotides read TGTGCCAGCAGTCCTTCCGGTCGCAGGGGCGAAAAACTGTTTTTT. It yields the protein CASSPSGRRGEKLFF.

This clonotype was counted a few times. J is TRBJ2-7 and V is TRBV5-1, with D perhaps matching TRBD1 (5 bases). The CDR3 totals 16 residues. Looked up from germline, CDR1 is SGHRS and CDR2 is YFSETQ. The germline V and J ends were trimmed by 2 bases and 1 base, with 16 bases remaining between them. The CDR3 DNA reads as TGCGCCAGCAGCTTTTTAGATCTCACAGGATCCTACGAGCAGTACTTC. It is translated as CASSFLDLTGSYEQYF.

The chain uses TRBV29-1 and TRBJ2-7, with 7 positions matching TRBD1. From germline, CDR1 is SQVTM and CDR2 ANQGSEA. This CDR3 is 15 amino acids long. V gave up 4 bases and J gave up 3 bases; unmatched junction bases: 12. The CDR3 DNA reads TGCAGCGTTGCCCCAAACGGGGACAGAGACTACGAGCAGTACTTC. As protein: CSVAPNGDRDYEQYF.

V gene TRBV6-6 combines with J gene TRBJ2-7; TRBD1 matches at 7 bases. Germline V CDR1 and CDR2: MNHNY, SVGAGI (reference sequence). The CDR3 totals 15 residues. Trimming took 2 bases from V and 3 from J; bases not matched to a gene: 7. CDR3 residues: CASSYGRTGHYEQYF. Here the CDR3 DNA reads TGTGCCAGCAGTTACGGTCGGACAGGCCACTACGAGCAGTACTTC.

Ten or more counts support this clonotype. The chain joins TRBV29-1 to TRBJ1-6; 7 bases map to TRBD1. The CDR3 runs 17 residues. Losses at the gene ends were 7 bases for V and 10 bases for J; bases not matched to a gene: 22. CDR1 and CDR2 from the germline V gene are SQVTM and ANQGSEA. CDR3 coding DNA: TGCAGCGACCCTGGGGAGGGGGCGCGGGAGGTAGACTCACCCCTCCACTTT. It specifies CSDPGEGAREVDSPLHF. Variable domain in full (rest from reference TRBV29-1 and TRBJ1-6): SAVISQKPSRDICQRGTSLTIQCQVDSQVTMMFWYRQQPGQSLTLIATANQGSEATYESGFVIDKFPISRPNLTFSTLTVSNMSPEDSSIYLCSDPGEGAREVDSPLHFGNGTRLTVT.

The genes are TRBV2 and TRBJ2-7; TRBD1 matches at 10 bases. The length of the CDR3 is 14 residues. CDR1 is SNHLY, CDR2 FYNNEI, per germline. Trimming took 8 bases from V and 4 from J; bases not matched to a gene: 8. The CDR3 here is CASGEGQGSYEQYF. The CDR3 DNA sequence: TGTGCCAGCGGGGAGGGACAGGGGTCATACGAGCAGTACTTC.

A note on this clonotype: A read error is possible here, since a much larger clone lies one base away. The chain combines TRBV20-1 with TRBJ1-5; TRBD1 matches at 8 bases. Unmatched junction bases numbered 13, after V lost 3 bases and J lost 3 bases. The CDR3 loop spans 17 amino acids. Germline loops: CDR1 DFQATT, CDR2 SNEGSKA (reference sequence). The CDR3 protein is CSASPNTGTGDNQPQHF. For the CDR3, the DNA is TGCAGTGCTAGTCCCAATACCGGGACAGGAGACAATCAGCCCCAGCATTTT.

This clonotype was recorded at least ten times. This may be a read error: a much more frequent sequence differs by one nucleotide. V is TRBV2 and J is TRBJ2-7, with D unresolved. This CDR3 has 12 residues. The germline gives CDR1 SNHLY, CDR2 FYNNEI. Deletions cut 6 bases from V and 3 bases from J, with 9 bases between. DNA of the CDR3: TGTGCCAGCAGCCGAGTGGGCTACGAGCAGTACTTC. Translating gives CASSRVGYEQYF.

About this clonotype: Lacking the conserved final phenylalanine or tryptophan, this CDR3 likely reflects a read error. The gene calls are TRBV11-2 and TRBJ1-6; 7 bases line up with TRBD1. V lost 5 bases, J lost 9 bases, and 13 bases stayed unmatched. Germline values: CDR1 SGHAT, CDR2 FQNNGV. The CDR3 has 16 residues. The CDR3 reads CASSLTTGNVGSPLHS. The CDR3 DNA follows: TGTGCCAGCAGCCTTACGACAGGGAATGTTGGTTCACCCCTCCACTCT.

The V gene is TRBV7-9, the J gene TRBJ2-5; either TRBD1 or TRBD2 may supply D (5 bases each). From germline, CDR1 is SEHNR and CDR2 FQNEAQ (reference sequence). The germline V and J ends were trimmed by 3 bases and 2 bases, with 13 bases remaining between them. This CDR3 contains 15 residues. CDR3 sequence (DNA): TGTGCCAGCAGCTTGGCTCCGGGGCCACAAGAGACCCAGTACTTC. It is translated as CASSLAPGPQETQYF.

V and J are TRBV10-3 and TRBJ1-6; 10 bases line up with TRBD1. The CDR3 sequence is 14 residues long. The J segment lost 11 bases and the V segment lost 7 bases, leaving 8 bases of the junction unmatched. Germline lookup yields CDR1 ENHRY and CDR2 SYGVKD. CDR3 coding DNA: TGTGCCATCAAGAACCCGGGACAGGGGACACCCCTCCACTTT. Translating it yields CAIKNPGQGTPLHF.